One and the same sample provided the 26 T cell receptor beta chains below, sequenced in a study of OX40 agonist ivuxolimab in advanced cancers. Sequencing used immunoSEQ multiplex PCR; TCRdb keeps in-frame clones, though not all of them. Of approximately 80,000 clones detected, 90% appear once; the ten largest clones hold 0.3% to 0.4%. The starting material was CD4+ or CD8+ T cells sorted from blood, obtained in a trial of the OX40 agonist ivuxolimab. These receptors were taken from an adult with an advanced solid tumor such as melanoma, head and neck, liver or kidney cancer.

This sequence joins TRBV6-5 and TRBJ1-5; a possible D gene is TRBD1 (5 bases). The CDR3 is 15 residues long. Trimming took 5 bases from V and 12 from J, leaving 23 bases between them. Per germline, CDR1 MNHEY and CDR2 SVGAGI. CDR3 bases: TGTGCCAGCAGTAACGCCGGGGGATTGACATCTTTCCAGCATTTT. Translation: CASSNAGGLTSFQHF.

V gene TRBV9 combines with J gene TRBJ1-1, with TRBD1 identical over 10 bases. The CDR3 is 15 amino acids. The V gene end was trimmed by 1 base and the J gene end by 7 bases; junction bases not matched to a gene: 7. Germline V gene lookup returns CDR1 SGDLS and CDR2 YYNGEE. The CDR3 sequence is CASSVLGQGNLEAFF. The CDR3 DNA is TGTGCCAGCAGCGTATTGGGACAGGGGAATCTTGAAGCTTTCTTT.

The genes are TRBV27 and TRBJ2-7; D is uncertain. The CDR3 sequence is 11 residues long. Per the germline V gene, CDR1 is MNHEY and CDR2 is SMNVEV (reference sequence). V dropped 4 bases and J dropped 3 bases, with 4 bases sitting between them. CDR3 sequence reads: CASSSVYEQYF. CDR3 sequence (DNA): TGTGCCAGCAGTTCCGTCTACGAGCAGTACTTC.

The chain recombines TRBV5-1 with TRBJ2-1; TRBD1 aligns across 7 bases. Per the germline V gene, CDR1 is SGHRS and CDR2 is YFSETQ. J lost 6 bases, V lost 2 bases, and 11 bases had no gene match. The CDR3 loop spans 16 amino acids. The DNA of the CDR3 is TGCGCCAGCAGCTTTACAGGGACAGACCTTGGCAATGAGCAGTTCTTC. Translating it yields CASSFTGTDLGNEQFF.

V and J are TRBV6-6 and TRBJ1-4, with 7 bases matching TRBD1. V lost 5 bases, J lost 3 bases, and 6 bases stayed unmatched. The CDR3 loop spans 15 amino acids. The germline CDR1 and CDR2 sequences are MNHNY and SVGAGI (reference sequence). The CDR3 loop reads CASSGRQGPNEKLFF. DNA for the CDR3: TGTGCCAGCAGTGGGCGACAGGGACCTAATGAAAAACTGTTTTTT.

This chain links TRBV7-3 with TRBJ1-1, with D possibly being TRBD1 (6 bases). The CDR3 is made up of 14 amino acids. Between the trimmed V and J ends, which lost 5 bases and 1 base, there was a span of 11 bases. Germline values: CDR1 SGHTA, CDR2 FQGTGA. The CDR3 region has the DNA TGTGCCAGCAGCCCTTCGGGACAGAACACTGAAGCTTTCTTT. Its translation: CASSPSGQNTEAFF.

V and J are TRBV6-5 and TRBJ2-1; 8 nucleotides line up with TRBD1. With V trimmed by 4 bases and J by 8 bases, 4 bases remained unmatched. CDR3 size: 13 residues. Germline CDR1 MNHEY, CDR2 SVGAGI. CDR3 bases: TGTGCCAGCAGTTTTCAGGGGGCCGATGAGCAGTTCTTC. Translated, it gives CASSFQGADEQFF.

This chain connects TRBV9 to TRBJ2-5; D not certain. Germline V CDR1 and CDR2: SGDLS, YYNGEE. The V end was cut by 7 bases, the J end by 1 base, with 23 bases between. The CDR3 loop spans 17 amino acids. The CDR3 loop reads CASPLNPQDACQETQYF. Written as DNA, the CDR3 is TGTGCCAGCCCTCTCAACCCTCAAGACGCGTGCCAAGAGACCCAGTACTTC.

V and J are TRBV6-5 and TRBJ2-3; TRBD2 agrees at 12 bases. The CDR3 has 16 amino acids. Looked up from germline, CDR1 is MNHEY and CDR2 is SVGAGI. After removal of 2 bases from V and 4 bases from J, the junction contained 4 bases not matched to a gene. CDR3: CASSYRTSGVADTQYF. CDR3 DNA sequence: TGTGCCAGCAGTTACCGGACTAGCGGGGTTGCAGATACGCAGTATTTT.

J is TRBJ2-2 and V is TRBV7-3; D possibly matches TRBD1 or TRBD2 (6 bases each). This CDR3 spans 16 amino acids. Germline V CDR1 and CDR2: SGHTA, FQGTGA. V was clipped by 5 bases and J by 10 bases, with 23 bases between them. The DNA for the CDR3 is TGTGCCAGCAGCCCTAGTTATGGCAGGGGAGGTGTGGAGCTGTTTTTT. Translating it yields CASSPSYGRGGVELFF.

The rearrangement links TRBV4-1 to TRBJ2-2; D possibly corresponds to TRBD1 (6 bases). V was shortened by 0 bases and J by 5 bases, with 7 bases between the two germline ends. This CDR3 contains 14 residues. The germline CDR1 and CDR2 sequences are MGHRA and YSYEKL. The DNA for the CDR3 is TGCGCCAGCAGCCAAGAAGGGGGTACCGGGGAGCTGTTTTTT. Protein product: CASSQEGGTGELFF.

This clone was picked up a small number of times. The rearrangement uses TRBV29-1 and TRBJ1-1; D ambiguous. This CDR3 has 14 residues. V lost 5 bases and J 1 base, leaving 14 bases between the germline ends. Germline V gene data show CDR1 as SQVTM and CDR2 as ANQGSEA. CDR3 region: CSVQPPRGNTEAFF. In DNA form, the CDR3 reads TGCAGCGTTCAGCCCCCGAGAGGGAACACTGAAGCTTTCTTT.

This chain joins TRBV15 and TRBJ2-4, with D unclear. This CDR3 contains 16 residues. Trimming took 5 bases from V and 2 from J, leaving 16 bases between them. Germline V gene sequence: CDR1 LNHNV, CDR2 YYDKDF (reference sequence). For the CDR3, the DNA is TGTGCCACCAGCCCCAGACTCGGAGTTTCCAAAAACATTCAGTACTTC. Protein sequence: CATSPRLGVSKNIQYF. The variable domain in full, with the rest retrieved from reference TRBV15 and TRBJ2-4, is DAMVIQNPRYQVTQFGKPVTLSCSQTLNHNVMYWYQQKSSQAPKLLFHYYDKDFNNEADTPDNFQSRRPNTSFCFLDIRSPGLGDTAMYLCATSPRLGVSKNIQYFGAGTRLSVL.

The CDR3 nucleotides read TGCGCCAGCAGTCCCACAGGGGTAAATGGCTACACCTTC. As protein: CASSPTGVNGYTF. The chain combines TRBV10-2 with TRBJ1-2; 7 bases are shared with TRBD1. There are 13 residues in the CDR3. V lost 5 bases, J lost 6 bases, and 6 bases stayed unmatched. From germline, CDR1 is WSHSY and CDR2 SAAADI.

The chain links TRBV13 to TRBJ2-2; 10 nucleotides align to TRBD2. The germline gives CDR1 PRHDT, CDR2 FYEKMQ (reference sequence). The CDR3 has 17 amino acids. J lost 5 bases, V lost 4 bases, and 10 bases had no gene match. The CDR3 DNA reads TGTGCCAGCAGCTACACCCCAGGAGCGGGGGGGACCGGGGAGCTGTTTTTT. This translates into CASSYTPGAGGTGELFF.

This chain connects TRBV4-1 to TRBJ2-5; 11 bases map to TRBD2. The CDR3 has 17 residues. Germline lookup yields CDR1 MGHRA and CDR2 YSYEKL. With 1 base clipped from V and 6 bases from J, the junction kept 10 bases outside the gene matches. CDR3 coding DNA: TGCGCCAGCAGCCAAGGGGTGGGAACTAGCGGGGGCAAGACCCAGTACTTC. It encodes CASSQGVGTSGGKTQYF.

For the CDR3, the DNA is TGTGCCAGCAAGTCGGACAGAGACACCGGGGAGCTGTTTTTT. Translating gives CASKSDRDTGELFF. The V call is TRBV27, the J call TRBJ2-2; tentative D call: TRBD1 (6 bases). The CDR3 is 14 amino acids. Germline V CDR1 and CDR2: MNHEY, SMNVEV (reference sequence). V was cut by 7 bases and J by 3 bases, with 12 bases left in between.

The gene calls are TRBV19 and TRBJ2-1; D tentatively reads TRBD1 or TRBD2 (5 bases each). Germline V gene lookup returns CDR1 LNHDA and CDR2 SQIVND (reference sequence). Trimming shortened V by 1 base and J by 2 bases, and 6 bases separated the two germline ends. The CDR3 is made up of 14 amino acids. The DNA of the CDR3 is TGTGCCAGTAGTATAGGAGGGGCCTACAATGAGCAGTTCTTC. Its protein is CASSIGGAYNEQFF.

This clone was detected once. The chain carries TRBV4-1 and TRBJ2-3; D gene uncertain. Deletions cut 1 base from V and 5 bases from J, with 13 bases between. The CDR3 contains 15 residues. CDR1 is MGHRA and CDR2 is YSYEKL in the germline V gene. CDR3 protein: CASSQGQVWGDTQYF. Here the CDR3 DNA reads TGCGCCAGCAGCCAAGGCCAAGTATGGGGAGATACGCAGTATTTT.

To note about this clone: The sample holds other DNA sequences that translate to the same CDR3. This chain uses TRBV27 with TRBJ1-5; D remains unclear. This CDR3 region has 13 residues. V lost 2 bases and J lost 4, with 6 bases in between. Germline V gene data show CDR1 as MNHEY and CDR2 as SMNVEV (reference sequence). The CDR3 loop reads CASSLRENQPQHF. Here the CDR3 DNA reads TGTGCCAGCAGTTTAAGGGAGAATCAGCCCCAGCATTTT.

The chain has TRBV30 and TRBJ2-7; a possible D gene is TRBD2 (5 bases). The CDR3 is made up of 14 amino acids. V was shortened by 4 bases and J by 2 bases, with 15 bases between the two germline ends. Germline CDR1 and CDR2: GTSNPN and SVGIG (reference sequence). The CDR3 here is CAWNPGLPTYEQYF. CDR3 coding DNA: TGTGCCTGGAATCCAGGACTTCCCACCTACGAGCAGTACTTC.

The chain links TRBV5-1 to TRBJ2-5; D is undetermined. Per the germline V gene, CDR1 is SGHRS and CDR2 is YFSETQ. This CDR3 has 12 residues. V was cut by 1 base and J by 5 bases, with 6 bases left in between. The CDR3 loop is CASSLPAETQYF. The CDR3 DNA sequence: TGCGCCAGCAGCTTGCCGGCGGAGACCCAGTACTTC.

V and J are TRBV2 and TRBJ2-2; D gene ambiguous. Germline V lookup: CDR1 SNHLY, CDR2 FYNNEI. V lost 6 bases to trimming and J lost 5 bases, with 10 bases between them. This CDR3 is 13 amino acids long. The CDR3 DNA sequence: TGTGCCAGCAGACCGGAGAGTACCGGGGAGCTGTTTTTT. This gives the protein CASRPESTGELFF.

The chain is built from TRBV28 and TRBJ1-6, with no clear D. The CDR3 sequence is 14 residues long. The germline V and J ends were trimmed by 6 bases and 7 bases, with 13 bases remaining between them. Germline V lookup: CDR1 MDHEN, CDR2 SYDVKM. CDR3 nucleotide sequence: TGTGCCAGCAGCCCCCGGGCGGGGAATTCACCCCTCCACTTT. Translated: CASSPRAGNSPLHF.

This rearrangement joins TRBV2 to TRBJ1-4, with TRBD1 identical over 7 bases. V gave up 6 bases and J gave up 10 bases; unmatched junction bases: 17. The CDR3 consists of 16 residues. Per the germline V gene, CDR1 is SNHLY and CDR2 is FYNNEI. CDR3: CASRSQPTTGSGKLFF. As DNA, the CDR3 is TGTGCCAGCAGATCACAACCTACGACAGGGTCGGGAAAACTGTTTTTT.

This clone was recorded once. The V gene is TRBV16, the J gene TRBJ2-5, with TRBD1 identical over 7 bases. Germline V gives CDR1 KGHSY, CDR2 FQNENV. The CDR3 consists of 14 residues. V trimming: 0 bases; J trimming: 4 bases; junction bases outside the gene matches: 2. CDR3 protein: CASSQSYRGETQYF. CDR3 sequence (DNA): TGTGCCAGCAGCCAATCTTACAGGGGAGAGACCCAGTACTTC.